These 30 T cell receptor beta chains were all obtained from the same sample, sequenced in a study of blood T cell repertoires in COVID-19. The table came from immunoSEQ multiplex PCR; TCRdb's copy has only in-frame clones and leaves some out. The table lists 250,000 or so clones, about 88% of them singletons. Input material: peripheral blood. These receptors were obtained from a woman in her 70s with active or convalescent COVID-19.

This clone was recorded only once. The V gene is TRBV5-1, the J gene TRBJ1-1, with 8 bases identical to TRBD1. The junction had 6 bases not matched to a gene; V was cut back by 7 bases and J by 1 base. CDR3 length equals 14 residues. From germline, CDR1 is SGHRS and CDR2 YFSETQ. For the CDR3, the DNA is TGCGCCAGCTTCCAGGGGGCTAAGAACACTGAAGCTTTCTTT. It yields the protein CASFQGAKNTEAFF.

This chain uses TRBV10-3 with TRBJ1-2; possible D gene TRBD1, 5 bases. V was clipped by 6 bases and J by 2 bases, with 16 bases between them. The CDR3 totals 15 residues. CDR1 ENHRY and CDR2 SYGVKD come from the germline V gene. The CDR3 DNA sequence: TGTGCCATCAGCGAAAGTCAGGGTTCCAACTATGGCTACACCTTC. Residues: CAISESQGSNYGYTF.

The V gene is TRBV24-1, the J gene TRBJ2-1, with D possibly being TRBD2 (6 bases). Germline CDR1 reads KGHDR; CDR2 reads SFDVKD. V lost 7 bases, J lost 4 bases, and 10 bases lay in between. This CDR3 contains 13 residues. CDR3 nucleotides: TGTGCCACCAGGCCCGGGACTTACAATGAGCAGTTCTTC. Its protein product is CATRPGTYNEQFF.

The CDR3 region is CASGRQGIYYTF. CDR3 nucleotides: TGTGCCAGCGGTCGGCAGGGAATTTACTACACCTTC. The chain employs TRBV12-3 or TRBV12-4 and TRBJ1-2, with a weak D call TRBD1 (5 bases). The germline V and J ends were trimmed by 8 bases and 10 bases, with 17 bases remaining between them. This CDR3 contains 12 residues.

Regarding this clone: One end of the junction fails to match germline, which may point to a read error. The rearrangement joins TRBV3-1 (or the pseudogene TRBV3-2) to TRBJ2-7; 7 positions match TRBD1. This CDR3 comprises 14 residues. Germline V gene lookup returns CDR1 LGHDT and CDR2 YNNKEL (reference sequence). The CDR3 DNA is TGTGCCAGCAGCCTTTTCGTAGGGGGCGACGATCGGGACTTC. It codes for CASSLFVGGDDRDF.

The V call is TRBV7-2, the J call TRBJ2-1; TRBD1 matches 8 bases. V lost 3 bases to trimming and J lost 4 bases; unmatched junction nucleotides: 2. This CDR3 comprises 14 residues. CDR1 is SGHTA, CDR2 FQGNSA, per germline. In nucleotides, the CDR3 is TGTGCCAGCAGCTTGAGACAGGGGTACAATGAGCAGTTCTTC. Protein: CASSLRQGYNEQFF.

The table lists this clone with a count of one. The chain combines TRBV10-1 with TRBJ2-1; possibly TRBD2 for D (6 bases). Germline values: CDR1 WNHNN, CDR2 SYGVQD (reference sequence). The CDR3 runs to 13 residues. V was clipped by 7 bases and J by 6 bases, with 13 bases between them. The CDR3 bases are TGCGCCAGCATGGGGAGCGGGCTCAATGAGCAGTTCTTC. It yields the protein CASMGSGLNEQFF.

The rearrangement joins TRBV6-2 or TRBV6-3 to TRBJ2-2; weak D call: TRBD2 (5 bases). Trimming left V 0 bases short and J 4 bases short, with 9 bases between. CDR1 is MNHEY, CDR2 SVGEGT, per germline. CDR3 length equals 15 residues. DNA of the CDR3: TGTGCCAGCAGTTACTCTGCCGAGGGCACCGGGGAGCTGTTTTTT. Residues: CASSYSAEGTGELFF.

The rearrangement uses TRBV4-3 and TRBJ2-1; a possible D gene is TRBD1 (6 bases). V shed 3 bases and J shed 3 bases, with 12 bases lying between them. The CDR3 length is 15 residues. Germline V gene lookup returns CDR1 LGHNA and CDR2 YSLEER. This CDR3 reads CASSQVDRFYNEQFF. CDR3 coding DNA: TGCGCCAGCAGCCAGGTCGACAGGTTCTACAATGAGCAGTTCTTC.

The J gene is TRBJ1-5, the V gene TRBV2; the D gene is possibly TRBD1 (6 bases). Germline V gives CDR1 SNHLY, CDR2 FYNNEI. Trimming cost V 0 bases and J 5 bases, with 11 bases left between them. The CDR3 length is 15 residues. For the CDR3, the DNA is TGTGCCAGCAGTGAAGCGGGACAAGAGGATCAGCCCCAGCATTTT. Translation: CASSEAGQEDQPQHF.

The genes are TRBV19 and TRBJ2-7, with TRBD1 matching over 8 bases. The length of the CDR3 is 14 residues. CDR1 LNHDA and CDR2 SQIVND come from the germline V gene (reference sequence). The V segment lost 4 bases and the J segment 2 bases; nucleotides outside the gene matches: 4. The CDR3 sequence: CASSTQQGAYEQYF. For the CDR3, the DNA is TGTGCCAGTAGTACACAACAGGGGGCCTACGAGCAGTACTTC.

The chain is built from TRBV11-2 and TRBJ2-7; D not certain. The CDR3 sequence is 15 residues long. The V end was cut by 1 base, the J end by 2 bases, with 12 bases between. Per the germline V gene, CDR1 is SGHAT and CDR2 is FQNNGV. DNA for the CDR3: TGTGCCAGCAGCTTAGGGGTAGGAGTTGCCTACGAGCAGTACTTC. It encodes CASSLGVGVAYEQYF. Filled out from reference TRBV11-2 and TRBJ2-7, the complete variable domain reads EAGVAQSPRYKIIEKRQSVAFWCNPISGHATLYWYQQILGQGPKLLIQFQNNGVVDDSQLPKDRFSAERLKGVDSTLKIQPAKLEDSAVYLCASSLGVGVAYEQYFGPGTRLTVT.

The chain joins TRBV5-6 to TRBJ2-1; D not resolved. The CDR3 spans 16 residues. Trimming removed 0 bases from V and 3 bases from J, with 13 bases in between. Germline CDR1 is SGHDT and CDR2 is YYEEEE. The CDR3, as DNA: TGTGCCAGCAGCTTGGGACGGTCGACTCACTACAATGAGCAGTTCTTC. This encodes CASSLGRSTHYNEQFF.

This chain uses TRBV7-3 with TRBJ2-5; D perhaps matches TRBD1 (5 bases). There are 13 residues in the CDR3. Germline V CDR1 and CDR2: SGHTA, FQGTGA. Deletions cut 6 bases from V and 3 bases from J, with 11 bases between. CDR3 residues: CASSHGAEETQYF. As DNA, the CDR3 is TGTGCCAGCAGTCATGGGGCCGAAGAGACCCAGTACTTC.

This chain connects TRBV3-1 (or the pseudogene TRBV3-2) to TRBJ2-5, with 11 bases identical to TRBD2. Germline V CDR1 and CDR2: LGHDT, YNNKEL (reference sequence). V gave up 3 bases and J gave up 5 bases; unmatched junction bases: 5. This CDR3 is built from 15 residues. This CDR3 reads CASSQASGGPETQYF. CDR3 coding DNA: TGTGCCAGCAGCCAGGCTAGCGGGGGGCCGGAGACCCAGTACTTC.

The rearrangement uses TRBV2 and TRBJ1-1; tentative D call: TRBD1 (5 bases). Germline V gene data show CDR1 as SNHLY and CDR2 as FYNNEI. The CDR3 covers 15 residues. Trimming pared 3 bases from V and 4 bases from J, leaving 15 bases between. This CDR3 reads CASSEESAGLTEAFF. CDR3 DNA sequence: TGTGCCAGCAGTGAGGAGTCAGCGGGGCTCACTGAAGCTTTCTTT.

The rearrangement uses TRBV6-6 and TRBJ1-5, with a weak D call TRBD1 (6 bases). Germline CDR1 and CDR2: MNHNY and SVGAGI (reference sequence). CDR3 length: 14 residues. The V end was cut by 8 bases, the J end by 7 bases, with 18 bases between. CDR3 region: CASFQGTGGQPQHF. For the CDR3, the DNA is TGTGCCAGCTTCCAGGGGACGGGTGGCCAGCCCCAGCATTTT.

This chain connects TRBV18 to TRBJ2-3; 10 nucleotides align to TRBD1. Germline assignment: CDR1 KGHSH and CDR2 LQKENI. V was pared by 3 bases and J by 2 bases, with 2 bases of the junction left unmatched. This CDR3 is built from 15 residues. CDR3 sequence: CASSPGTGATDTQYF. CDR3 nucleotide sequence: TGTGCCAGCTCACCTGGGACAGGGGCCACAGATACGCAGTATTTT.

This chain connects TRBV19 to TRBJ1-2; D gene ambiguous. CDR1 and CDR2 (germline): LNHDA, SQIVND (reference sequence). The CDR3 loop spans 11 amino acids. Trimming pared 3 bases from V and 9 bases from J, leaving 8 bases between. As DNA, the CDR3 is TGTGCCAGTAGTATCGCAGAAAGCTACACCTTC. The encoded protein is CASSIAESYTF. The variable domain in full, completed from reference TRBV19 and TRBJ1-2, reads DGGITQSPKYLFRKEGQNVTLSCEQNLNHDAMYWYRQDPGQGLRLIYYSQIVNDFQKGDIAEGYSVSREKKESFPLTVTSAQKNPTAFYLCASSIAESYTFGSGTRLTVV.

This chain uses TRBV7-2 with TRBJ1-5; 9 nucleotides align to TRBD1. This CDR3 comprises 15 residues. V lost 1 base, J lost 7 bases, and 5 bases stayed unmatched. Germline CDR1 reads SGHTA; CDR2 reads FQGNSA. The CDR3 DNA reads TGTGCCAGCAGCTTAGGGGGACAGGGAGGACAGCCCCAGCATTTT. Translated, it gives CASSLGGQGGQPQHF. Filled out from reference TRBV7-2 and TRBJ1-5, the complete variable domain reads GAGVSQSPSNKVTEKGKDVELRCDPISGHTALYWYRQSLGQGLEFLIYFQGNSAPDKSGLPSDRFSAERTGGSVSTLTIQRTQQEDSAVYLCASSLGGQGGQPQHFGDGTRLSIL.

The chain's CDR3 is CSARGGIVGTF. The CDR3 bases are TGCAGTGCCCGTGGGGGGATCGTCGGCACCTTC. The chain recombines TRBV20-1 with TRBJ1-2, with a tentative D call TRBD1 (5 bases). V was clipped by 6 bases and J by 13 bases, with 18 bases between them. Germline V gene sequence: CDR1 DFQATT, CDR2 SNEGSKA (reference sequence). The CDR3 runs 11 residues.

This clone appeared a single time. This CDR3 is CASSLEGVGEAFF. CDR3 DNA sequence: TGCGCCAGCAGCTTGGAGGGGGTGGGTGAAGCTTTCTTT. The V and J genes are TRBV5-1 and TRBJ1-1; the D gene is possibly TRBD1 (6 bases). The CDR3 is 13 amino acids. Deletions cut 0 bases from V and 7 bases from J, with 10 bases between. The germline V gene has CDR1 SGHRS and CDR2 YFSETQ. Filled out from reference TRBV5-1 and TRBJ1-1, the complete variable domain reads KAGVTQTPRYLIKTRGQQVTLSCSPISGHRSVSWYQQTPGQGLQFLFEYFSETQRNKGNFPGRFSGRQFSNSRSEMNVSTLELGDSALYLCASSLEGVGEAFFGQGTRLTVV.

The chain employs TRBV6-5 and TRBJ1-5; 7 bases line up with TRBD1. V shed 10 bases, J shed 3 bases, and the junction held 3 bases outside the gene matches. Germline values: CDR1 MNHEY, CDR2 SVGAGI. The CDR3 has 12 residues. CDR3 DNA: TGTGCCATTCAGGGGGTCAATCAGCCCCAGCATTTT. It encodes CAIQGVNQPQHF.

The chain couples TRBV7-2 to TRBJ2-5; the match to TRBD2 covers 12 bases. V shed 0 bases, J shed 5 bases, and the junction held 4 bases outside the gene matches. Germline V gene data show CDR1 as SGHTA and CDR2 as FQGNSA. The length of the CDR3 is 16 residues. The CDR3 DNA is TGTGCCAGCAGCTTAGCGGGGGGGACTAGCGGGGAGACCCAGTACTTC. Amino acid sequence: CASSLAGGTSGETQYF.

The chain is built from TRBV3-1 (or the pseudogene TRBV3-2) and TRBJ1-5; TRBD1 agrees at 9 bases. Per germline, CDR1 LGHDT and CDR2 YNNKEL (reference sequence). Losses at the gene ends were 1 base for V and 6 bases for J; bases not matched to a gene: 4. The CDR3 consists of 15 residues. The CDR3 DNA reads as TGTGCCAGCAGCCAAGGGGGACAGGGAGGTCAGCCCCAGCATTTT. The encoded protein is CASSQGGQGGQPQHF.

The DNA of the CDR3 is TGTGCCAGCTCACCCCGACTAGCGGGGGGGCGGAACACCGGGGAGCTGTTTTTT. Its translation is CASSPRLAGGRNTGELFF. The chain joins TRBV18 to TRBJ2-2; TRBD2 agrees at 14 bases. V lost 3 bases to trimming and J lost 1 base; unmatched junction nucleotides: 4. The germline V gene encodes CDR1 KGHSH and CDR2 LQKENI. This CDR3 has 18 amino acids.

CDR3 in DNA: TGTGCCACCAGTGATTCCTCAGGACTAGCGGGGGGAAGCGAGCAGTACTTC. Amino acid sequence: CATSDSSGLAGGSEQYF. V gene TRBV24-1 combines with J gene TRBJ2-7, with TRBD2 matching over 14 bases. The CDR3 contains 17 residues. The V and J ends lost 2 bases and 6 bases, in that order; junction bases with no gene match: 8. Germline V lookup: CDR1 KGHDR, CDR2 SFDVKD.

The CDR3 is CASSRGGSTTGELFF. The CDR3 coding sequence is TGTGCCAGCAGCCGCGGGGGTTCGACCACCGGGGAGCTGTTTTTT. The V call is TRBV7-2, the J call TRBJ2-2; 7 bases line up with TRBD2. Germline CDR1 reads SGHTA; CDR2 reads FQGNSA. V trimming: 5 bases; J trimming: 4 bases; junction bases outside the gene matches: 7. CDR3 length: 15 amino acids.

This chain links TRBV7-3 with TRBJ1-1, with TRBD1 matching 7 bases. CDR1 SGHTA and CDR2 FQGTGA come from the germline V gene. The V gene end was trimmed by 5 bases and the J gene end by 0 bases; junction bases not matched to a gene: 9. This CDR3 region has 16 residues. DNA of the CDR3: TGTGCCAGCAGCCCCTGGGACAGTTCCATGAACACTGAAGCTTTCTTT. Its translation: CASSPWDSSMNTEAFF.

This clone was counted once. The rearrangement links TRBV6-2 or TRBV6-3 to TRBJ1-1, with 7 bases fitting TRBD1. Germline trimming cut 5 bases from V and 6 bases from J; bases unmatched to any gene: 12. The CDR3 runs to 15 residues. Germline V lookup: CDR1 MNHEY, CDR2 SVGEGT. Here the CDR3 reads CASSIGTAPNPEAFF. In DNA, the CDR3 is TGTGCCAGCAGTATAGGGACAGCCCCAAACCCTGAAGCTTTCTTT.